This T cell receptor beta chain was recorded in a study of beta chain features in type 1 diabetes. Looking at the study overall: Patients did not differ from healthy donors in age, gender or cell yield. Study outcomes and limitations: Among patients with Type 1 diabetes, TCRB CDR3s were moderately but significantly shorter in every one of the four CD4+ subsets.

This CDR3 contains 16 residues. The ends were cut back, 0 bases at V and 11 bases at J, with 17 bases in the middle. Per the germline V gene, CDR1 is LGHNA and CDR2 is YSLEER. Based on CD45RO/CCR7/CD25/CD127/CD95/CD27, CD4+ regulatory, stem cell-like memory, naive and central memory cells were sorted. This clone was found a few times. The target antigen is unknown. Expressed TCRB transcripts got sequenced, as all isolated RNA was reverse transcribed. Profiled with immunoSEQ multiplex PCR; TCRdb holds only in-frame clones, not every one. The data show hundreds of thousands of clones, with more than 12% seen just once and roughly 0.04% held by the top ten.

Sequenced material: naive CD4+ T cells from blood. The V and J genes are TRBV4-3 and TRBJ1-6; no definite D call. This sequence originates from a young man with type 1 diabetes. CDR3: CASSQDRARHRTPLHF. Written as DNA, the CDR3 is TGCGCCAGCAGCCAAGATCGGGCTAGGCATCGGACACCCCTCCACTTT.